Below, 32 T cell receptor beta chains from the same sample are listed, as sequenced in a study of graft-versus-host responses after intestinal transplantation. Produced via immunoSEQ multiplex PCR; TCRdb's table is partial and in-frame only. Seen here are some 96,000 clones, more than 85% observed once, and the top ten hold over 0.75%. For these receptors, no antigen is known. Sequencing used unstimulated CD4+ T cells sorted from spleen or lymph node cells, obtained before transplant. These TCRs come from a human donor who was the organ donor for an intestinal transplant.

This clone was found once. CDR3 loop: CASSHVEGVGSYEQYF. The CDR3 coding sequence is TGCGCCAGCAGTCATGTGGAGGGGGTCGGATCCTACGAGCAGTACTTC. The chain has TRBV23-1 and TRBJ2-7; D is perhaps TRBD1 or TRBD2 (6 bases each). TRBV23-1 counts as an open reading frame of uncertain function. The CDR3 covers 16 residues. Between the trimmed V and J ends, which lost 3 bases and 1 base, there was a span of 16 bases.

The V and J genes are TRBV6-6 and TRBJ2-3, with TRBD2 matching 11 bases. Germline V gives CDR1 MNHNY, CDR2 SVGAGI (reference sequence). V shed 5 bases and J 4 bases; nucleotides not matched to a gene: 5. The CDR3 totals 15 residues. The CDR3 loop is CASSGLAGGPDTQYF. CDR3 coding DNA: TGTGCCAGCAGTGGACTAGCGGGTGGGCCAGATACGCAGTATTTT.

V is TRBV2 and J is TRBJ2-1; unclear D gene. Germline V lookup: CDR1 SNHLY, CDR2 FYNNEI. V dropped 1 base and J dropped 7 bases, with 5 bases sitting between them. The CDR3 is made up of 12 amino acids. CDR3 coding DNA: TGTGCCAGCAGTGAAGGCTGGAATGAGCAGTTCTTC. It encodes CASSEGWNEQFF.

Here the CDR3 reads CASSRTRLAGDSYEQYF. The CDR3 DNA reads as TGTGCCAGCAGTAGAACTAGACTAGCGGGGGACTCCTACGAGCAGTACTTC. The genes are TRBV27 and TRBJ2-7; the match to TRBD2 covers 12 bases. The CDR3 extends over 17 amino acids. Trimming removed 5 bases from V and 0 bases from J; junction bases left unmatched: 8. Germline CDR1 MNHEY, CDR2 SMNVEV (reference sequence).

The chain is built from TRBV7-7 and TRBJ2-2; 12 positions agree with TRBD1. With 5 bases clipped from V and 4 bases from J, the junction kept 8 bases outside the gene matches. Germline V gene sequence: CDR1 SSHAT, CDR2 FNYEAQ (reference sequence). This CDR3 region has 17 residues. CDR3 sequence: CASSPGTGGGSTGELFF. The CDR3 nucleotides are TGTGCCAGCAGCCCCGGGACAGGGGGCGGCTCCACCGGGGAGCTGTTTTTT.

The chain links TRBV11-2 to TRBJ1-1; D gene ambiguous. Between the trimmed V and J ends, which lost 5 bases and 8 bases, there was a span of 9 bases. The CDR3 extends over 11 amino acids. Germline loops: CDR1 SGHAT, CDR2 FQNNGV. The CDR3 coding sequence is TGTGCCAGCAGCCTTGGTTACGAAGCTTTCTTT. Its translation is CASSLGYEAFF.

The rearrangement links TRBV9 to TRBJ1-4; D not resolved. The V end lost 2 bases, the J end lost 0 bases, and 5 bases lay between the germline ends. This CDR3 is 14 amino acids long. Per the germline V gene, CDR1 is SGDLS and CDR2 is YYNGEE. CDR3 DNA: TGTGCCAGCAGCGTCCATGCAACTAATGAAAAACTGTTTTTT. Amino acid sequence: CASSVHATNEKLFF.

The rearrangement links TRBV5-6 to TRBJ2-1, with D unclear. V was pared by 1 base and J by 7 bases, with 12 bases between. CDR3 length equals 14 residues. CDR1 is SGHDT, CDR2 YYEEEE, per germline. CDR3 region: CASSLPSPRNEQFF. The CDR3 bases are TGTGCCAGCAGCTTGCCTAGTCCTCGGAATGAGCAGTTCTTC.

The gene calls are TRBV10-3 and TRBJ1-2; 9 bases fit TRBD1. Germline V lookup: CDR1 ENHRY, CDR2 SYGVKD. V shed 9 bases, J shed 6 bases, and the junction held 5 bases outside the gene matches. The CDR3 is made up of 12 amino acids. CDR3 nucleotides: TGTGCCATACGGACAGGGGCAAATGGCTACACCTTC. Translating it yields CAIRTGANGYTF.

This rearrangement joins TRBV2 to TRBJ2-3, with a weak D call TRBD2 (5 bases). Per the germline V gene, CDR1 is SNHLY and CDR2 is FYNNEI. The germline V and J ends were trimmed by 5 bases and 8 bases, with 11 bases remaining between them. This CDR3 is 12 amino acids long. For the CDR3, the DNA is TGTGCCAGCAGTTCTGGTAGCGTTACGCAGTATTTT. Protein product: CASSSGSVTQYF.

The gene calls are TRBV27 and TRBJ1-4; D call uncertain. Trimming removed 5 bases from V and 8 bases from J, with 12 bases in between. Germline V gene lookup returns CDR1 MNHEY and CDR2 SMNVEV (reference sequence). The CDR3 runs 13 residues. Here the CDR3 DNA reads TGTGCCAGCAGTCGGTCTACGGTCGAAAAACTGTTTTTT. Its translation: CASSRSTVEKLFF. The full variable domain, in which reference TRBV27 and TRBJ1-4 provide the parts outside the CDR3, is EAQVTQNPRYLITVTGKKLTVTCSQNMNHEYMSWYRQDPGLGLRQIYYSMNVEVTDKGDVPEGYKVSRKEKRNFPLILESPSPNQTSLYFCASSRSTVEKLFFGSGTQLSVL.

This clone appeared once. The sample carries other DNA sequences with the same CDR3. V gene TRBV28 combines with J gene TRBJ2-7, with TRBD1 matching 7 bases. Germline trimming cut 6 bases from V and 4 bases from J; bases unmatched to any gene: 9. The germline CDR1 and CDR2 sequences are MDHEN and SYDVKM. CDR3 length: 14 residues. The CDR3: CASSPSGQVYEQYF. CDR3 DNA sequence: TGTGCCAGCAGCCCAAGTGGACAGGTTTACGAGCAGTACTTC.

The chain has TRBV27 and TRBJ1-6; tentatively, D is TRBD1 (5 bases). Trimming removed 2 bases at V and 9 bases at J, with 20 bases between. The CDR3 covers 17 residues. The germline CDR1 and CDR2 sequences are MNHEY and SMNVEV (reference sequence). As DNA, the CDR3 is TGTGCCAGCAGTTTAGGGCAGACAGTCTTCGAGGGTTCACCCCTCCACTTT. This sequence encodes CASSLGQTVFEGSPLHF.

This sequence joins TRBV9 and TRBJ2-1, with 8 positions matching TRBD2. The CDR3 loop spans 15 amino acids. The V and J ends lost 3 bases and 8 bases, in that order; junction bases with no gene match: 10. Germline CDR1 reads SGDLS; CDR2 reads YYNGEE. Here the CDR3 reads CASSADSGVFDEQFF. Written as DNA, the CDR3 is TGTGCCAGCAGCGCCGATAGCGGGGTTTTTGATGAGCAGTTCTTC.

The chain recombines TRBV11-3 with TRBJ2-2; a possible D gene is TRBD1 (5 bases). The CDR3 has 14 amino acids. The V gene lost 5 bases and the J gene lost 5 bases, with 12 bases spanning the gap. The germline CDR1 and CDR2 sequences are SGHNT and YENEEA. This CDR3 is CASSVHQGTGELFF. CDR3 bases: TGTGCCAGCAGCGTACACCAGGGTACCGGGGAGCTGTTTTTT.

This chain uses TRBV30 with TRBJ2-3; D is ambiguous. Germline-derived CDR1 and CDR2 are GTSNPN and SVGIG (reference sequence). CDR3 length equals 12 residues. V was clipped by 0 bases and J by 6 bases, with 7 bases between them. The CDR3 spells CAWSVFRDTQYF. The CDR3 DNA is TGTGCCTGGAGTGTTTTCAGGGATACGCAGTATTTT. Full variable domain (missing parts from reference TRBV30 and TRBJ2-3): SQTIHQWPATLVQPVGSPLSLECTVEGTSNPNLYWYRQAAGRGLQLLFYSVGIGQISSEVPQNLSASRPQDRQFILSSKKLLLSDSGFYLCAWSVFRDTQYFGPGTRLTVL.

This clone was recorded a few times. The chain links TRBV7-3 to TRBJ1-5; D gene unclear. The germline CDR1 and CDR2 sequences are SGHTA and FQGTGA. V was clipped by 4 bases and J by 2 bases, with 0 bases between them. The CDR3 loop spans 11 amino acids. As DNA, the CDR3 is TGTGCCAGCAGCTGCAATCAGCCCCAGCATTTT. Translating it yields CASSCNQPQHF.

The table lists this clone with a count of one. V is TRBV6-5 and J is TRBJ2-1, with D maybe TRBD1 (6 bases). The CDR3 totals 15 residues. V shed 3 bases and J shed 1 base, with 10 bases lying between them. The germline V gene has CDR1 MNHEY and CDR2 SVGAGI. CDR3 amino acids: CASSYQGWSYNEQFF. CDR3 nucleotides: TGTGCCAGCAGTTATCAGGGGTGGTCCTACAATGAGCAGTTCTTC.

In its sample, this clone was seen once. The chain joins TRBV11-3 to TRBJ1-1; D might be TRBD1 (6 bases). The CDR3 loop spans 14 amino acids. The ends were cut back, 3 bases at V and 2 bases at J, with 10 bases in the middle. Germline assignment: CDR1 SGHNT and CDR2 YENEEA. The CDR3 here is CASSFQGTNTEAFF. The CDR3 nucleotides are TGTGCCAGCAGCTTTCAGGGGACAAACACTGAAGCTTTCTTT.

Remarks on this clone: The sample carries other DNA sequences with the same CDR3. V and J are TRBV19 and TRBJ2-5; 9 bases match TRBD1. Germline CDR1 reads LNHDA; CDR2 reads SQIVND (reference sequence). The junction had 8 bases not matched to a gene; V was cut back by 5 bases and J by 4 bases. This CDR3 spans 15 amino acids. The CDR3 spells CASSRGQGRGETQYF. In DNA, the CDR3 is TGTGCCAGTAGTCGTGGACAGGGGAGGGGAGAGACCCAGTACTTC.

The rearrangement uses TRBV5-4 and TRBJ1-6; D is uncertain. The CDR3 is 16 residues long. Germline CDR1 reads SGHNT; CDR2 reads YYREEE (reference sequence). Trimming cost V 0 bases and J 0 bases, with 7 bases left between them. CDR3 sequence: CASSLGGSSYNSPLHF. The CDR3 nucleotides read TGTGCCAGCAGCTTGGGGGGAAGCTCCTATAATTCACCCCTCCACTTT.

V usage is TRBV10-1 and J usage is TRBJ1-1; D remains unclear. The CDR3 has 14 residues. Germline CDR1 and CDR2: WNHNN and SYGVQD (reference sequence). Trimming stripped 2 bases from V and 10 bases from J, with 17 bases between. The CDR3 bases are TGCGCCAGCAGTGAGAATCTCGTAAACGCCCGAGCTTTCTTT. It codes for CASSENLVNARAFF.

As for this clone: Mismatch with germline at one junction end may stem from a read error. The CDR3 is CASSSTSGDARF. As DNA, the CDR3 is TGTGCCAGCAGTTCGACCTCAGGGGACGCTCGATTT. The rearrangement links TRBV28 to TRBJ1-6; TRBD1 is a possible D gene (6 bases). CDR1 is MDHEN, CDR2 SYDVKM, per germline. The CDR3 loop spans 12 amino acids.

The rearrangement joins TRBV27 to TRBJ1-2; TRBD1 matches at 10 bases. The CDR3 runs to 17 residues. Germline assignment: CDR1 MNHEY and CDR2 SMNVEV (reference sequence). V lost 6 bases, J lost 4 bases, and 14 bases stayed unmatched. CDR3 in amino acids: CASSPDGTGAAFYGYTF. As DNA, the CDR3 is TGTGCCAGCAGCCCAGACGGGACAGGGGCGGCCTTCTATGGCTACACCTTC.

The V call is TRBV5-5, the J call TRBJ1-6; 7 bases align to TRBD1. The germline V gene has CDR1 SGHKS and CDR2 YYEKEE (reference sequence). J was trimmed by 0 bases and V by 0 bases; bases with no gene match: 6. The CDR3 length is 18 residues. The CDR3 reads CASSLGYDRASYNSPLHF. The CDR3 region has the DNA TGTGCCAGCAGCTTGGGATATGACAGGGCCTCCTATAATTCACCCCTCCACTTT. Filled out from reference TRBV5-5 and TRBJ1-6, the complete variable domain reads DAGVTQSPTHLIKTRGQQVTLRCSPISGHKSVSWYQQVLGQGPQFIFQYYEKEERGRGNFPDRFSARQFPNYSSELNVNALLLGDSALYLCASSLGYDRASYNSPLHFGNGTRLTVT.

The chain couples TRBV10-3 to TRBJ1-4; TRBD1 might be the D (5 bases). Germline-derived CDR1 and CDR2 are ENHRY and SYGVKD. The CDR3 runs to 16 residues. V shed 2 bases and J shed 2 bases, with 12 bases lying between them. The CDR3 sequence is CAISEQGGWTNEKLFF. The CDR3 region has the DNA TGTGCCATCAGTGAGCAGGGAGGGTGGACTAATGAAAAACTGTTTTTT.

The rearrangement joins TRBV18 to TRBJ1-4, with D perhaps TRBD1 (5 bases). Germline V gene sequence: CDR1 KGHSH, CDR2 LQKENI. The CDR3 has 14 amino acids. Trimming shortened V by 2 bases and J by 5 bases, and 9 bases separated the two germline ends. In nucleotides, the CDR3 is TGTGCCAGCTCACCAAGAGGACAAAATGAAAAACTGTTTTTT. This encodes CASSPRGQNEKLFF.

V is TRBV6-5 and J is TRBJ1-1; tentative D call: TRBD1 (5 bases). The germline V and J ends were trimmed by 7 bases and 0 bases, with 12 bases remaining between them. The CDR3 runs to 14 residues. Germline V gene sequence: CDR1 MNHEY, CDR2 SVGAGI. The CDR3 here is CASTWGTMNTEAFF. The CDR3 DNA sequence: TGTGCCAGCACATGGGGGACTATGAACACTGAAGCTTTCTTT.

This chain joins TRBV6-1 and TRBJ2-3; perhaps TRBD2 as D (6 bases). V was clipped by 6 bases and J by 2 bases, with 15 bases between them. The CDR3 totals 15 residues. The germline gives CDR1 MNHNS, CDR2 SASEGT. The CDR3 region is CASRITGGITDTQYF. The CDR3 DNA reads as TGTGCCAGCAGGATCACTGGCGGGATCACAGATACGCAGTATTTT.

In its sample, this clone was seen once. The V and J genes are TRBV5-1 and TRBJ2-7; TRBD2 might be the D (5 bases). CDR3 length: 16 residues. Looked up from germline, CDR1 is SGHRS and CDR2 is YFSETQ. V shed 0 bases and J shed 6 bases, with 19 bases lying between them. As DNA, the CDR3 is TGCGCCAGCAGCTTGGCGCCTTCGGGGTTTGGAGGCGAGCAGTACTTC. Its translation is CASSLAPSGFGGEQYF.

The V gene is TRBV19, the J gene TRBJ1-1; weak D call: TRBD1 (6 bases). The CDR3 has 15 amino acids. Germline values: CDR1 LNHDA, CDR2 SQIVND (reference sequence). V shed 5 bases and J shed 0 bases, with 13 bases lying between them. The CDR3 DNA reads TGTGCCAGTAGTGTCACAGGACAGTTGAACACTGAAGCTTTCTTT. Translation gives CASSVTGQLNTEAFF.

The rearrangement joins TRBV5-5 to TRBJ2-3, with 9 bases that match TRBD2. Germline CDR1 and CDR2: SGHKS and YYEKEE (reference sequence). Trimming cost V 9 bases and J 3 bases; bases outside gene matches: 11. The CDR3 length is 15 residues. The CDR3 region is CATTRDSGGTDTQYF. CDR3 DNA sequence: TGTGCCACCACTAGAGATAGCGGGGGTACAGATACGCAGTATTTT.